One T cell receptor beta chain is described in this entry. What it binds is unknown. The PCR used 60 Vbeta and 13 Jbeta primers. Method: immunoSEQ multiplex PCR; TCRdb's copy keeps in-frame clones and lacks some. The sample holds around 190,000 clones, roughly 77% seen once. This entry comes from a study of cytomegalovirus exposure and HLA in healthy donors. General observations from the study: According to an earlier analysis, most TCR beta V segments yielded productive rearrangements about 90% or about 30% of the time.

Nominally healthy donors were sampled, though unrecorded immune exposures were likely. Germline CDR1 is SGDLS and CDR2 is YYNGEE. The length of the CDR3 is 14 residues. With 6 bases removed from V and 5 bases from J, the gap between germline ends came to 18 bases. The clonotype originates from a woman between 45 and 65 years old in good health and CMV-seronegative. The sequenced sample consisted of PBMCs. The chain recombines TRBV9 with TRBJ2-7, with D possibly matching TRBD2 (6 bases). The CDR3 spells CASTIGLFGDEQYF. CDR3 nucleotides: TGTGCCAGCACCATCGGACTATTTGGGGACGAGCAGTACTTC.